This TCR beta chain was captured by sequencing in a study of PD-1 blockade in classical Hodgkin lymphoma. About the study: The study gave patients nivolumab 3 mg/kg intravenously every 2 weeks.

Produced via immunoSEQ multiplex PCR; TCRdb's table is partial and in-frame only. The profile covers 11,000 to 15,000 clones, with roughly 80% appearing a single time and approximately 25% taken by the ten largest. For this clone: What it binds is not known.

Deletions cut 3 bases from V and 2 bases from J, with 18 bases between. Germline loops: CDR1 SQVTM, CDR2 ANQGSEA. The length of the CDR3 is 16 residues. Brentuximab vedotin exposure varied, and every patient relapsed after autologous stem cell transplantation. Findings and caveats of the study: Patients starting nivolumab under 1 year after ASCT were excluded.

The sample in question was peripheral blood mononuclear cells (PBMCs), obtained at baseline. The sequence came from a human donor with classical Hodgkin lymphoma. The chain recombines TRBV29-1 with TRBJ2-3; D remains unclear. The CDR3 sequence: CSVDLGRVFNTDTQYF. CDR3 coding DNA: TGCAGCGTTGATCTGGGCAGAGTCTTCAACACAGATACGCAGTATTTT.